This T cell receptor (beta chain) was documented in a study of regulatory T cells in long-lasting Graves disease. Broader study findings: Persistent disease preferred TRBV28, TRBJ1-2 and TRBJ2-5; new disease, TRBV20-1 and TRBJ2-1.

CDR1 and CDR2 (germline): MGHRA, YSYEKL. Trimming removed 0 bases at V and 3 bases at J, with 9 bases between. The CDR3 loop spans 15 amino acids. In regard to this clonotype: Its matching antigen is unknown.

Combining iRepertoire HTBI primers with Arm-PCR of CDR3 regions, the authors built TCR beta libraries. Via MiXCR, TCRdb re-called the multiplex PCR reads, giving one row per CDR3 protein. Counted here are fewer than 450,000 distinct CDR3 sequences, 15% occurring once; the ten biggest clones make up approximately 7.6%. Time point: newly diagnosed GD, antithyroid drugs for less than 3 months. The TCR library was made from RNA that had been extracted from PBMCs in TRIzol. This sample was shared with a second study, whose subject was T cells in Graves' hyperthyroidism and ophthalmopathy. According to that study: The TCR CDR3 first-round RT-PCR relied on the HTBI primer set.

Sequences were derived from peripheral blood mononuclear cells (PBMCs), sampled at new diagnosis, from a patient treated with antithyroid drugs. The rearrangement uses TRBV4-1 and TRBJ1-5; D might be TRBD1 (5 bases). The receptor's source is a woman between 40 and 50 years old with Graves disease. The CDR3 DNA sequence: TGCGCCAGCAGCCAAGAGGGGGGACTCAATCAGCCCCAGCATTTT. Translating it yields CASSQEGGLNQPQHF.